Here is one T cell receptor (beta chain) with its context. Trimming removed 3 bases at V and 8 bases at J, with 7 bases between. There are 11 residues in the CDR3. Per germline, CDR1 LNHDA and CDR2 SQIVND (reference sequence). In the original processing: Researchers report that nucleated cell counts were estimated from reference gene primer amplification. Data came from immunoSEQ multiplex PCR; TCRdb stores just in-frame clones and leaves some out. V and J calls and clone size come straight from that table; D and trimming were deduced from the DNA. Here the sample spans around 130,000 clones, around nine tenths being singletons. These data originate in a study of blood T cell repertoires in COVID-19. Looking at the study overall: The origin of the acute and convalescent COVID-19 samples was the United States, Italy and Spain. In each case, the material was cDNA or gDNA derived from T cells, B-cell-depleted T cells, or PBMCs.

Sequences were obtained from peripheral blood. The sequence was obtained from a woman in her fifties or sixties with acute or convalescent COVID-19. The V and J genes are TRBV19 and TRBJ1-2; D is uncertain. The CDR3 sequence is CASSMAWGYTF. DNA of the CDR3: TGTGCCAGTAGTATGGCTTGGGGCTACACCTTC.